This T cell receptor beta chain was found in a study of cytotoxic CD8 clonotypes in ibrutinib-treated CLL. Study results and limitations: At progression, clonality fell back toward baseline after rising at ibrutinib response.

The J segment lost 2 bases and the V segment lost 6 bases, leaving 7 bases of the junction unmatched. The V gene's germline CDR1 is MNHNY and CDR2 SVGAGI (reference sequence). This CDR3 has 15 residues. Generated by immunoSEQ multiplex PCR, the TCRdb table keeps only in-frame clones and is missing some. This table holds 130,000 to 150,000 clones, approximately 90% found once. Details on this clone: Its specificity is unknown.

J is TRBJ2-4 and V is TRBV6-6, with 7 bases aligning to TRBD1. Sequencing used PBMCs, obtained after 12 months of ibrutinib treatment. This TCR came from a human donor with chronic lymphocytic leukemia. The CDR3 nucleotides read TGTGCCAGCAGAACCCGGACAGGACCCAAAAACATTCAGTACTTC. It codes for CASRTRTGPKNIQYF.